This TCR beta chain is drawn from a study of blood T cell repertoires in COVID-19. Study as a whole: The United States, Italy and Spain provided the acute and convalescent COVID-19 samples.

The germline V gene encodes CDR1 MDHEN and CDR2 SYDVKM. This CDR3 comprises 14 residues. The ends lost 10 bases at V and 0 bases at J; junction bases unmatched: 8. Some clones are missing from TCRdb's copy, which holds only in-frame ones; the method was immunoSEQ multiplex PCR. The sample yields about 200,000 clones, nearly 90% seen once. The origin of this receptor is a woman in her 30s with acute COVID-19. The J gene is TRBJ1-1, the V gene TRBV28; 7 bases fit TRBD1. Sequenced sample: PBMCs or T cells enriched from blood (not recorded which). The CDR3 coding sequence is TGTGCCACCGACAGGGTCCCGATGAACACTGAAGCTTTCTTT. It specifies CATDRVPMNTEAFF.